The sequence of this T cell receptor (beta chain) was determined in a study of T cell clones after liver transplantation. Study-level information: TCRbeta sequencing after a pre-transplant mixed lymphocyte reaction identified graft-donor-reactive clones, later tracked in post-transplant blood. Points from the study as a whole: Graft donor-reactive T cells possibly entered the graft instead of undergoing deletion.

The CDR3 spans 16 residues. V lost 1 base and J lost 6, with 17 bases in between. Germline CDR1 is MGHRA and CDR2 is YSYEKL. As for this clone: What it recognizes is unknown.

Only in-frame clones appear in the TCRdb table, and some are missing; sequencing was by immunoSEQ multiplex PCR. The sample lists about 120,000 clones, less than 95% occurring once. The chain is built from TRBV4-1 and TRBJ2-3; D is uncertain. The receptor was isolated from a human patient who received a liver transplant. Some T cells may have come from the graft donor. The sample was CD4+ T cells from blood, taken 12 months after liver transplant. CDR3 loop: CASSQAPAASPDTQYF. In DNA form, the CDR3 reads TGCGCCAGCAGCCAAGCCCCCGCGGCCTCCCCCGATACGCAGTATTTT.